Many counts were recorded for the clone carrying this T cell receptor beta chain. Antigen: not known. Each CDR3 protein is one row after TCRdb ran MiXCR on the reads. This sample has approximately 550,000 distinct CDR3 sequences; 15% to 20% occur once, and the top ten carry more than 20%. The data were taken from a study of T cell repertoires in cytomegalovirus infection. Study overall: Based on public TCR beta signatures, there were indications of CMV infection and of a matching HLA type. Whole-study findings and limits: Cumulated frequencies of public TCR beta families served to identify carriers of CMV plus the relevant HLA. Dominating the ex vivo response were HLA-C-restricted CMV-specific TCR beta clonotypes.

Germline V gene sequence: CDR1 SGHTA, CDR2 FQGTGA. The ends were cut back, 5 bases at V and 7 bases at J, with 24 bases in the middle. The CDR3 sequence is 17 residues long. Sequences were obtained from CD8+ T cells from PBMCs. The clonotype was recovered from a human donor in good health (CMV status not recorded). Some clones in this sample may be carry-over from other donors' samples. This chain joins TRBV7-3 and TRBJ1-5; D unresolved. For the CDR3, the DNA is TGTGCCAGCAGCCTGATGTATCCCGCAGGTGATAACCAGCCCCAGCATTTT. It translates to CASSLMYPAGDNQPQHF.